Listed below are T cell receptor beta chains from one sample, sequenced in a study of T cell changes during pregnancy in multiple sclerosis. Assay used: immunoSEQ multiplex PCR; TCRdb lists only in-frame clones, some missing. In the table there are over 25,000 clones, around nine tenths of which are singletons. This sample comprised CD4+ T cells from peripheral blood mononuclear cells, obtained in the second trimester of pregnancy. The receptor source for this set is a female donor in good health, enrolled as a control in a pregnancy study. Each CDR3 is given with its conserved first and last residue. D genes are given only for firm matches. A row's size may be missing; if present it is once, few, many or a size class.

j_call d_call v_call clone_size cdr3_nt cdr3_aa
TRBJ2-1 TRBD2 TRBV9 once TGTGCCAGCAGCGCAATAGCGGGGGGGCGATACAATGAGCAGTTCTTC CASSAIAGGRYNEQFF
TRBJ1-1 NA TRBV6-1 NA TGTGCCAGCAGCGCCGGCACTGAAGCTTTCTTT CASSAGTEAFF
TRBJ1-1 NA TRBV6-5 few TGTGCCAGCAGCCCAACCGTCACAGGGAAAGCTTTCTTT CASSPTVTGKAFF
TRBJ2-3 NA TRBV29-1 NA TGCAGCGTTGAGTCGGGAGATACGCAGTATTTT CSVESGDTQYF
TRBJ1-4 NA TRBV15 NA TGTGCCACCAGCAGAGATACAGAAAAACTGTTTTTT CATSRDTEKLFF
TRBJ2-1 NA TRBV29-1 few TGCAGCGGGGAACGGGGGAACCAGCAGTTCTTC CSGERGNQQFF
TRBJ1-3 NA TRBV9 NA TGTGCCAGCAGCCCCAATACCATCGGGGGAAACACCATATATTTT CASSPNTIGGNTIYF
TRBJ2-7 NA TRBV7-9 NA TGTGCCAGCACCCCCCCGGGATCGATCGAGCAGTACTTC CASTPPGSIEQYF
TRBJ2-5 NA TRBV6-6 NA TGTGCCAGCACCCTCCTAGGGACCCAGTACTTC CASTLLGTQYF
TRBJ1-1 NA TRBV5-8 NA TGTGCCAGCAGCCTCGGCGCGGACAGATTGAACACTGAAGCTTTCTTT CASSLGADRLNTEAFF
TRBJ2-2 NA TRBV7-8 NA TGTGCCAGCAGCCTCCCGAGGGGGACGGGGACCGGGGAGCTGTTTTTT CASSLPRGTGTGELFF
TRBJ1-5 NA TRBV5-8 NA TGTGCCAGCAGCTTAGGTACGGGTACTAGCAATCAGCCCCAGCATTTT CASSLGTGTSNQPQHF
TRBJ2-7 NA TRBV5-3 once TGTGCCAGAAGCAGAAACAGGGAAATGACCTACGAGCAGTACTTC CARSRNREMTYEQYF
TRBJ2-5 TRBD1 TRBV14 NA TGTGCCAGCAGCCAAAGGGACAGTTCTCGTTCGGCCCAGTACTTC CASSQRDSSRSAQYF
TRBJ1-6 TRBD1 TRBV7-9 NA TGTGCCAGCAGCCCGGGACAGGGAACTGACAATTCACCCCTCCACTTT CASSPGQGTDNSPLHF
TRBJ2-4 TRBD2 TRBV5-6 NA TGTGCCAGCAGCTGGGGGGGGGCCAAAAACATTCAGTACTTC CASSWGGAKNIQYF
TRBJ2-1 NA TRBV30 NA TGTGCCGCCGAAGTAGCCGACTACAATGAGCAGTTCTTC CAAEVADYNEQFF
TRBJ1-5 NA TRBV2 NA TGTGCCAGCAGTGAGGGGCAGGGTTACAATCAGCCCCAGCATTTT CASSEGQGYNQPQHF
TRBJ2-3 NA TRBV27 NA TGTGCCAGTTCGACGTGGGCCACAGATACGCAGTATTTT CASSTWATDTQYF
TRBJ2-3 NA TRBV4-2 once TGTGCCAGCAGCCAAGACCCGAGAGGTGATACGCAGTATTTT CASSQDPRGDTQYF
TRBJ1-4 TRBD1 TRBV19 NA TGTGCCAGTAGCGGACCGGGACAGGGCCACCCAACTAATGAAAAACTGTTTTTT CASSGPGQGHPTNEKLFF
TRBJ2-2 NA TRBV25-1 NA TGTGCCAGCAGGGGAATAGGGGCTTACACCGGGGAGCTGTTTTTT CASRGIGAYTGELFF
TRBJ1-1 TRBD1 TRBV19 NA TGTGCCAGTATGAGGGACAGGATGAACACTGAAGCTTTCTTT CASMRDRMNTEAFF
TRBJ2-3 TRBD1 TRBV13 NA TGTGCCAGCAGCTTCTATGGGACAGGCACAGATACGCAGTATTTT CASSFYGTGTDTQYF
TRBJ1-1 NA TRBV6-6 NA TGTGCCAGCAGTTATCGACAGAACACTGAAGCTTTCTTT CASSYRQNTEAFF
TRBJ2-3 NA TRBV10-3 NA TGTGCCATCAGTGCCTCCGGGAGCACAGATACGCAGTATTTT CAISASGSTDTQYF
TRBJ2-5 TRBD2 TRBV7-6 NA TGTGCCAGCAGCCCCCGGGGTAGCGGGGGGCAAGAGACCCAGTACTTC CASSPRGSGGQETQYF
TRBJ1-1 NA TRBV30 NA TGTGCCTGGAGTTTTAGCGGGAAGGCTGAAGCTTTCTTT CAWSFSGKAEAFF
TRBJ1-2 NA TRBV20-1 NA TGCAGTGTCGACAGTTACTATGGCTACACCTTC CSVDSYYGYTF
TRBJ2-7 NA TRBV19 NA TGTGCCAGTAGTGCTAGCATCTACGAGCAGTACTTC CASSASIYEQYF
TRBJ1-5 NA TRBV27 NA TGTGCCAGCAGTTCCTCAGGCACCAGCAATCAGCCCCAGCATTTT CASSSSGTSNQPQHF
TRBJ2-7 NA TRBV5-6 NA TGTGCCAGCAGCTTAAGGGAGTACGAGCAGTACTTC CASSLREYEQYF
TRBJ2-3 TRBD2 TRBV11-3 NA TGTGCCAGCAGCACTCGGACTAGCGGGATGGGGACAGATACGCAGTATTTT CASSTRTSGMGTDTQYF
TRBJ1-4 TRBD1 TRBV5-6 NA TGTGCCAGCAGCCGACAGGGGAGTAATGAAAAACTGTTTTTT CASSRQGSNEKLFF
TRBJ1-1 NA TRBV6-6 NA TGTGCCAGCAGTTACGGACAGATGAACACTGAAGCTTTCTTT CASSYGQMNTEAFF
TRBJ1-5 NA TRBV6-5 NA TGTGCCAGCAGTTACTCCAGTAACCAGCCCCAGCATTTT CASSYSSNQPQHF
TRBJ1-5 NA TRBV18 NA TGTGCCAGCTCACCATCGGAGGGGCAGCCCCAGCATTTT CASSPSEGQPQHF
TRBJ2-7 NA TRBV5-4 NA TGTGCCAGCAGACTTGACTCCGACTCCTACGAGCAGTACTTC CASRLDSDSYEQYF
TRBJ1-6 TRBD1 TRBV25-1 NA TGTGCCAGCAGTGCGGACAGGGGGCTCCCCATCTATAATTCACCCCTCCACTTT CASSADRGLPIYNSPLHF
TRBJ2-1 NA TRBV20-1 few TGCAGTGCTCAAGAGAATGAGCAGTTCTTC CSAQENEQFF
TRBJ2-3 TRBD2 TRBV5-4 once TGTGCCAGCAGCCGACTAGCGCGCACTAGCACAGATACGCAGTATTTT CASSRLARTSTDTQYF
TRBJ2-3 NA TRBV5-4 NA TGTGCCAGCAGCGCGGGGACGGGTCGCACAGATACGCAGTATTTT CASSAGTGRTDTQYF
TRBJ2-1 NA TRBV7-9 NA TGTGCCAGCAGCACTCTCCCCGGGTCCGTCGAGCAGTTCTTC CASSTLPGSVEQFF
TRBJ2-2 TRBD2 TRBV11-3 NA TGTGCCAGCAGCCCCGGGCGGGGGGACACCGGGGAGCTGTTTTTT CASSPGRGDTGELFF
TRBJ2-7 NA TRBV19 once TGTGCCAGTAGTCCCTCTTCTAGTGCAGCGCAGTCCTACGAGCAGTACTTC CASSPSSSAAQSYEQYF
TRBJ1-1 TRBD1 TRBV4-2 NA TGTGCCAGCAGCCAAGGACAGGGGGGGGACACTGAAGCTTTCTTT CASSQGQGGDTEAFF
TRBJ2-1 TRBD2 TRBV11-2 NA TGTGCCAGCACCAAACTAGCGGGGGACTACAATGAGCAGTTCTTC CASTKLAGDYNEQFF
TRBJ2-7 TRBD2 TRBV27 NA TGTGCCAGCAGCCGAAGCGGGAGGAGCTCCTACGAGCAGTACTTC CASSRSGRSSYEQYF
TRBJ1-2 NA TRBV6-1 NA TGTGCCAGCAGAGTTGCCAGGGGCGACTATGGCTACACCTTC CASRVARGDYGYTF
TRBJ1-2 NA TRBV7-2 NA TGTGCCAGCAGCCTCAGGGGAACCTATGGCTACACCTTC CASSLRGTYGYTF
TRBJ1-5 NA TRBV19 NA TGTGCCAGCAGCCAAGGGGTGAGTCAGCCCCAGCATTTT CASSQGVSQPQHF
TRBJ1-2 TRBD1 TRBV5-1 NA TGCGCCAGCAGCTTCCAGGGGGAATCCCCCTATCGGGATGGCTACACCTTC CASSFQGESPYRDGYTF
TRBJ1-2 NA TRBV19 NA TGTGCCAGTAGTATAGCCAGGGCCAAGTTCAGTGGCTACACCTTC CASSIARAKFSGYTF
TRBJ2-5 NA TRBV7-8 NA TGTGCCAGCAGCCCTACAGACCAAGAGACCCAGTACTTC CASSPTDQETQYF